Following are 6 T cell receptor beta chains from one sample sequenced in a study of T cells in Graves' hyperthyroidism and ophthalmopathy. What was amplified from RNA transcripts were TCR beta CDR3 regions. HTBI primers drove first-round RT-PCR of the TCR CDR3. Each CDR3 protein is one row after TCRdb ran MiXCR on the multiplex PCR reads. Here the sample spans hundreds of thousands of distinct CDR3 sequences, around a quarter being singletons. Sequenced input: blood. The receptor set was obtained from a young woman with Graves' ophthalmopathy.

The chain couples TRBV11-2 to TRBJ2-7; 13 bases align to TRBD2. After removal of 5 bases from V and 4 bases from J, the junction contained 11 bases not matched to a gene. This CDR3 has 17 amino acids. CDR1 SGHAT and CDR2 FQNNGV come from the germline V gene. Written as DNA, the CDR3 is TGTGCCAGCAGCCTCCTCGGGACTAGCGGGACCCAATACGAGCAGTACTTC. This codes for CASSLLGTSGTQYEQYF.

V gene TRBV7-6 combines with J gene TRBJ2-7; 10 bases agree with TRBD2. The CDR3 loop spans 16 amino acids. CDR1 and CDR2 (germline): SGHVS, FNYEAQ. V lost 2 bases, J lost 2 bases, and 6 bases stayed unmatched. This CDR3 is CASSLLAGESPYEQYF. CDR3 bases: TGTGCCAGCAGCTTACTAGCGGGGGAATCGCCCTACGAGCAGTACTTC.

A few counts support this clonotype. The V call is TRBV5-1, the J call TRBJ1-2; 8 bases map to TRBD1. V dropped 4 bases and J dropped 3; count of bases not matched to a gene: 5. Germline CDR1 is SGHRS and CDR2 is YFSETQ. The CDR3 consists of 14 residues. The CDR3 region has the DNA TGCGCCAGCAGCATCCAGGGGGCGGACTATGGCTACACCTTC. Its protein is CASSIQGADYGYTF.

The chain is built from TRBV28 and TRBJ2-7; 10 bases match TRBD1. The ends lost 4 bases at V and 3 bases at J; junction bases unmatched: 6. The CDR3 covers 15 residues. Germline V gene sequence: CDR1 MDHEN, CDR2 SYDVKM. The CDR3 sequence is CASSSGQGRGYEQYF. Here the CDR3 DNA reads TGTGCCAGCAGTTCGGGACAGGGGAGAGGCTACGAGCAGTACTTC.

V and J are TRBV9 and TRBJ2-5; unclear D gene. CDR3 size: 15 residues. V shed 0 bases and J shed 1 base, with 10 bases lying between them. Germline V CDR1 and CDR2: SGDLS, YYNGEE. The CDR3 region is CASSVALTLQETQYF. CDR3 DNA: TGTGCCAGCAGCGTAGCCCTGACGCTCCAAGAGACCCAGTACTTC.

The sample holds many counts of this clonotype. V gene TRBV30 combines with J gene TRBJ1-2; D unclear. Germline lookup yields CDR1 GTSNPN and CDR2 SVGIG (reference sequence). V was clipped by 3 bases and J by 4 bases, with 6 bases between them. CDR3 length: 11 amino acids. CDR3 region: CAWRTFYGYTF. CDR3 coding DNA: TGTGCCTGGAGGACATTCTATGGCTACACCTTC.